The 26 T cell receptor beta chains reported below all come from one sample, sequenced in a study of blood T cells in healthy people across ages. A second PCR of 7 to 11 cycles used a sample-barcoded 5' primer and a J-beta primer mix. TCRdb called the 5' RACE reads again in MiXCR, with one record for every CDR3 protein. Among a few hundred thousand distinct CDR3 sequences listed, 50% to 60% were seen once. The sequencing input was blood. All receptors come from a man aged 60 to 75 in good health.

This clonotype was recorded only once. The V call is TRBV21-1, the J call TRBJ1-1. TRBV21-1 is an annotated pseudogene. The CDR3 sequence is 19 residues long. CDR3 nucleotides: TGTGCCAGCAGCAAAGGGCAGGGACCGGGAGGTCGTCGTAACACTGAAGCTTTCTTT. This translates into CASSKGQGPGGRRNTEAFF.

The chain combines TRBV28 with TRBJ2-5, with 10 bases identical to TRBD2. The germline V gene has CDR1 MDHEN and CDR2 SYDVKM. This CDR3 has 15 residues. Germline trimming cut 8 bases from V and 10 bases from J; bases unmatched to any gene: 16. The CDR3 DNA reads TGTGCCAGCCGTGACAGACGAGCGGGAGGGAACTTCCAGTACTTC. Its translation: CASRDRRAGGNFQYF.

V gene TRBV5-1 combines with J gene TRBJ2-1; 9 bases are a match to TRBD1. The CDR3 is 14 amino acids. Germline trimming cut 1 base from V and 5 bases from J; bases unmatched to any gene: 1. Germline CDR1 SGHRS, CDR2 YFSETQ. CDR3: CASSLRTGDNEQFF. CDR3 bases: TGCGCCAGCAGCTTGCGGACAGGGGACAATGAGCAGTTCTTC. Full variable domain (outside the CDR3, taken from reference TRBV5-1 and TRBJ2-1): KAGVTQTPRYLIKTRGQQVTLSCSPISGHRSVSWYQQTPGQGLQFLFEYFSETQRNKGNFPGRFSGRQFSNSRSEMNVSTLELGDSALYLCASSLRTGDNEQFFGPGTRLTVL.

This rearrangement joins TRBV19 to TRBJ2-1; 9 bases line up with TRBD2. V dropped 3 bases and J dropped 6; count of bases not matched to a gene: 6. From germline, CDR1 is LNHDA and CDR2 SQIVND (reference sequence). The CDR3 consists of 15 residues. The CDR3 nucleotides read TGTGCCAGTAGTATTATTAGCGGGAGTGGCAATGAGCAGTTCTTC. Its protein product is CASSIISGSGNEQFF.

This clonotype occurred many times. The chain recombines TRBV6-1 with TRBJ1-5; 10 positions agree with TRBD1. The V segment lost 5 bases and the J segment 5 bases; nucleotides outside the gene matches: 3. The CDR3 totals 14 residues. Per the germline V gene, CDR1 is MNHNS and CDR2 is SASEGT. The CDR3 bases are TGTGCCAGCAGTTGGACAGGGGGGGATCAGCCCCAGCATTTT. As protein: CASSWTGGDQPQHF.

V is TRBV11-2 and J is TRBJ1-2; D ambiguous. The CDR3 runs to 12 residues. Trimming cost V 2 bases and J 8 bases, with 9 bases left between them. The germline gives CDR1 SGHAT, CDR2 FQNNGV. The CDR3 nucleotides read TGTGCCAGCAGCTTACCATATGCGGGCTACACCTTC. Translating gives CASSLPYAGYTF.

In its sample, this clonotype was seen a few times. The chain has TRBV7-2 and TRBJ2-6; no clear D gene. The CDR3 contains 14 residues. The germline V gene has CDR1 SGHTA and CDR2 FQGNSA. V lost 2 bases and J 8 bases, leaving 10 bases between the germline ends. CDR3 loop: CASSLIKGTNVLTF. In DNA form, the CDR3 reads TGTGCCAGCAGCTTAATTAAGGGTACCAACGTCCTGACTTTC.

The genes are TRBV29-1 and TRBJ2-7; D possibly matches TRBD1 or TRBD2 (7 bases each). Germline CDR1 and CDR2: SQVTM and ANQGSEA. CDR3 length equals 13 residues. Trimming stripped 2 bases from V and 3 bases from J, with 11 bases between. As DNA, the CDR3 is TGCAGCGTTGAATCAGGGGGGGACTACGAGCAGTACTTC. Translation: CSVESGGDYEQYF.

This chain links TRBV6-6 with TRBJ2-7; maybe TRBD2 (5 bases). Germline CDR1 is MNHNY and CDR2 is SVGAGI (reference sequence). The V end was cut by 2 bases, the J end by 3 bases, with 14 bases between. The CDR3 covers 15 residues. CDR3 coding DNA: TGTGCCAGCAGTTACGTGGCCCGGGGTGTCTACGAGCAGTACTTC. Translated, it gives CASSYVARGVYEQYF.

This clonotype was recorded a few times. This chain links TRBV29-1 with TRBJ2-5, with D hard to call. The CDR3 has 12 residues. The V and J ends lost 7 bases and 1 base respectively, with 10 bases between them. From germline, CDR1 is SQVTM and CDR2 ANQGSEA. CDR3 nucleotides: TGCAGCGCCGGCCCCGGCCAAGAGACCCAGTACTTC. It codes for CSAGPGQETQYF.

The chain links TRBV29-1 to TRBJ2-7; D not resolved. Judging by the DNA end, TRBJ2-5 fits better; the J call may be wrong. The CDR3 sequence is 13 residues long. Per the germline V gene, CDR1 is SQVTM and CDR2 is ANQGSEA. CDR3 sequence reads: CSVGQRLSETQYF. The CDR3 bases are TGCAGCGTTGGGCAGCGCCTCTCCGAGACCCAGTACTTC.

This clonotype was counted a few times. The chain employs TRBV7-2 and TRBJ2-7, with D perhaps TRBD2 (6 bases). V shed 0 bases and J shed 6 bases, with 15 bases lying between them. Germline values: CDR1 SGHTA, CDR2 FQGNSA. The CDR3 consists of 15 residues. CDR3 amino acids: CASSLAPRLGGEQYF. CDR3 nucleotides: TGTGCCAGCAGCTTAGCGCCCAGGTTGGGGGGCGAGCAGTACTTC.

The genes are TRBV13 and TRBJ2-3; 7 positions agree with TRBD2. The CDR3 loop spans 14 amino acids. V dropped 6 bases and J dropped 0; count of bases not matched to a gene: 3. Looked up from germline, CDR1 is PRHDT and CDR2 is FYEKMQ (reference sequence). CDR3 residues: CASRDSGSTDTQYF. The CDR3, as DNA: TGTGCCAGCAGGGATAGCGGGAGCACAGATACGCAGTATTTT.

The V gene is TRBV12-3 or TRBV12-4, the J gene TRBJ2-5; D might be TRBD2 (5 bases). CDR3 length equals 12 residues. V was pared by 10 bases and J by 1 base, with 10 bases between. The CDR3 region is CATRGLQETQYF. CDR3 in DNA: TGTGCCACCCGAGGGCTCCAAGAGACCCAGTACTTC.

The chain combines TRBV5-1 with TRBJ2-3; 10 bases are shared with TRBD1. The J segment lost 5 bases and the V segment lost 6 bases, leaving 6 bases of the junction unmatched. Germline CDR1 SGHRS, CDR2 YFSETQ. CDR3 length equals 14 residues. The DNA of the CDR3 is TGCGCCAGCACCGGACAGGGGGTAGGAGATACGCAGTATTTT. Translated: CASTGQGVGDTQYF. The complete variable domain, with remaining parts taken from reference TRBV5-1 and TRBJ2-3, reads KAGVTQTPRYLIKTRGQQVTLSCSPISGHRSVSWYQQTPGQGLQFLFEYFSETQRNKGNFPGRFSGRQFSNSRSEMNVSTLELGDSALYLCASTGQGVGDTQYFGPGTRLTVL.

The sample holds a few counts of this clonotype. The chain recombines TRBV29-1 with TRBJ2-1, with D possibly being TRBD1 or TRBD2 (6 bases each). The CDR3 runs 17 residues. Germline V CDR1 and CDR2: SQVTM, ANQGSEA. The ends were cut back, 5 bases at V and 4 bases at J, with 24 bases in the middle. In DNA, the CDR3 is TGCAGCGTTTGCGGGGACAAGCGCCTCCTCCCTTACAATGAGCAGTTCTTC. Protein: CSVCGDKRLLPYNEQFF.

CDR3 in DNA: TGTGCCAGCAGCTTAGATGGCCAGCGGGGGTTCACAGATACGCAGTATTTT. Translation gives CASSLDGQRGFTDTQYF. This chain joins TRBV11-2 and TRBJ2-3, with 8 bases aligning to TRBD2. V dropped 0 bases and J dropped 2; count of bases not matched to a gene: 7. The germline gives CDR1 SGHAT, CDR2 FQNNGV. The CDR3 covers 17 residues.

V gene TRBV6-5 combines with J gene TRBJ1-6; 10 bases agree with TRBD1. This CDR3 has 14 residues. Trimming took 6 bases from V and 5 from J; bases not matched to a gene: 1. The V gene's germline CDR1 is MNHEY and CDR2 SVGAGI. CDR3 loop: CASRGTGDNSPLHF. In DNA, the CDR3 is TGTGCCAGCAGGGGGACAGGGGATAATTCACCCCTCCACTTT.

The chain links TRBV27 to TRBJ1-6, with TRBD1 identical over 8 bases. The CDR3 loop spans 14 amino acids. CDR1 and CDR2 (germline): MNHEY, SMNVEV (reference sequence). With V trimmed by 6 bases and J by 6 bases, 4 bases remained unmatched. In DNA, the CDR3 is TGTGCCAGCAGGTACAGGGGGGGTAATTCACCCCTCCACTTT. Translated: CASRYRGGNSPLHF.

The chain has TRBV5-5 and TRBJ1-2; D ambiguous. V gave up 3 bases and J gave up 0 bases, with 6 bases separating them. The germline gives CDR1 SGHKS, CDR2 YYEKEE (reference sequence). The length of the CDR3 is 13 residues. The CDR3 loop is CASSSASNYGYTF. CDR3 nucleotides: TGTGCCAGCAGCTCGGCGTCTAACTATGGCTACACCTTC.

A single count supports this clonotype. This chain connects TRBV28 to TRBJ2-1; D is uncertain. In germline, CDR1 is MDHEN, CDR2 SYDVKM. V dropped 7 bases and J dropped 4 bases, with 14 bases sitting between them. The CDR3 has 14 amino acids. CDR3 DNA: TGTGCCAGCAAAATCGGCGCCGTATACAATGAGCAGTTCTTC. The encoded protein is CASKIGAVYNEQFF.

The rearrangement joins TRBV7-6 to TRBJ2-2, with 14 bases lining up with TRBD2. This CDR3 region has 16 residues. Germline lookup yields CDR1 SGHVS and CDR2 FNYEAQ. The junction had 6 bases not matched to a gene; V was cut back by 5 bases and J by 7 bases. The CDR3 region has the DNA TGTGCCAGCAGCCCGAGACTAGCGGGAGGGTTCGGGGAGCTGTTTTTT. The encoded protein is CASSPRLAGGFGELFF. The variable domain in full, with the rest retrieved from reference TRBV7-6 and TRBJ2-2, is GAGVSQSPRYKVTKRGQDVALRCDPISGHVSLYWYRQALGQGPEFLTYFNYEAQQDKSGLPNDRFSAERPEGSISTLTIQRTEQRDSAMYRCASSPRLAGGFGELFFGEGSRLTVL.

This chain joins TRBV10-3 and TRBJ2-1, with 12 nucleotides matching TRBD2. The junction had 5 bases not matched to a gene; V was cut back by 6 bases and J by 8 bases. Germline CDR1 and CDR2: ENHRY and SYGVKD. CDR3 length: 14 residues. CDR3 in DNA: TGTGCCATCAGCCGACTAGCGGGGGTGGATGAGCAGTTCTTC. Its protein is CAISRLAGVDEQFF.

The gene calls are TRBV4-3 and TRBJ2-7; D might be TRBD1 or TRBD2, each matching 5 bases. The CDR3 covers 17 residues. V was cut by 0 bases and J by 1 base, with 16 bases left in between. Per the germline V gene, CDR1 is LGHNA and CDR2 is YSLEER. The chain's CDR3 is CASSQEPRGPLSYEQYF. The CDR3 nucleotides are TGCGCCAGCAGCCAAGAGCCCCGGGGCCCTCTTTCCTACGAGCAGTACTTC.

V is TRBV3-1 and J is TRBJ2-5, with unresolved D. The J call may not be correct, given that the DNA end is closer to TRBJ2-7. This CDR3 comprises 13 residues. Germline V lookup: CDR1 LGHDT, CDR2 YNNKEL (reference sequence). The CDR3 region has the DNA TGTGCCAGCAGCCAAGCTCTCAGATACGAGCAGTACTTC. Translating it yields CASSQALRYEQYF.

The J gene is TRBJ2-3, the V gene TRBV12-3 or TRBV12-4; TRBD1 matches at 9 bases. This CDR3 is built from 16 residues. Trimming at V came to 5 bases and at J to 1 base, leaving 7 bases not matched to a gene. The CDR3 loop reads CASSVPGTGRTDTQYF. In DNA, the CDR3 is TGTGCCAGCAGTGTCCCCGGGACAGGGCGCACAGATACGCAGTATTTT.